The text below deals with one T cell receptor beta chain. Its target is not known. The V end was cut by 0 bases, the J end by 0 bases, with 14 bases between. Germline V gives CDR1 MGHRA, CDR2 YSYEKL. This CDR3 has 18 residues. Repertoires were generated with immunoSEQ multiplex PCR, while TCRdb's copy carries only in-frame clones and drops some. The repertoire holds approximately 150,000 clones, 87% seen once, with roughly 1.1% in the top ten. The data were taken from a study of T cell responses to AZD1222 COVID-19 vaccine. Study observations and caveats: Among the donors, most were white British and more were female, and clonal diversity was possibly underestimated. A reported finding is that nearly half of spike-specific TCRs target unmutated variant regions. Repertoire sampling happened only post peak T cell response.

The source material was peripheral blood, sampled 28 days after the second AZD1222 dose. The chain has TRBV4-1 and TRBJ1-4, with no clear D. The TCR was taken from an adult who received the AZD1222 COVID-19 vaccine. This chain's CDR3 is CASSQDLYSQTTNEKLFF. In DNA form, the CDR3 reads TGCGCCAGCAGCCAAGATCTGTACAGTCAAACAACTAATGAAAAACTGTTTTTT.